The sample holds one count of the clone carrying this TCR beta chain. The CDR3 loop spans 15 amino acids. The germline V and J ends were trimmed by 3 bases and 0 bases, with 13 bases remaining between them. Per the germline V gene, CDR1 is SGHKS and CDR2 is YYEKEE (reference sequence). Here immunoSEQ multiplex PCR was the method, and the copy in TCRdb shows in-frame clones only, minus some. In the table there are around 300,000 clones, around 90% of which are singletons. The sample comes from a study of blood T cell repertoires in COVID-19. Study context: Both acute and convalescent COVID-19 samples were obtained from the United States, Italy and Spain.

This chain uses TRBV5-5 with TRBJ2-7; D might be TRBD2 (5 bases). This sequence was found in a woman between 40 and 55 years old who had recovered from COVID-19. Sequencing was performed on PBMCs or T cells enriched from blood (not recorded which). The CDR3: CASSSFPGSSYEQYF. CDR3 DNA sequence: TGTGCCAGCAGCTCCTTCCCGGGAAGCTCCTACGAGCAGTACTTC.